This TCR beta chain was identified during a study of CXCR3-negative and CXCR3-positive naive CD8 T cells. Notes on the study in general: CXCR3-positive naive cells had TRB CDR3s that were more hydrophobic than CXCR3-negative naive cells had. In both naive subsets diversity was comparably high, whereas memory CD8+ cells showed much lower diversity.

UMI-labeled 5' RACE TRB cDNA libraries were prepared from the cells. Following a re-call of the 5' RACE reads, TCRdb has one entry per CDR3 protein and lacks DNA. This listing includes 55,000 to 70,000 distinct CDR3 sequences. Concerning this clonotype itself: Its cognate antigen is unknown.

Naive CD8+ T cells showed a CD45RO-CCR7+CD27+CD95- phenotype. This clonotype was obtained from a human donor in good health. Some clones in this sample may be carry-over from other donors' samples. The material sequenced was naive CXCR3+ CD8+ T cells from blood. Subset here: CD45RO-CCR7+CD27+CD95- naive CD8+ T cells expressing CXCR3 (TNR3+).

CDR3 loop: CAINGQGASPEQYF. The rearrangement links TRBV10-3 to TRBJ2-7; the D call of TRBD1 rests on TCRdb alone, since no DNA is present to check it. The CDR3 contains 14 residues. The V gene's germline CDR1 is ENHRY and CDR2 SYGVKD.